Presented here are 19 T cell receptor beta chains from one specimen sequenced in a study of shared clonotypes between healthy human individuals. Method: immunoSEQ multiplex PCR; TCRdb's copy keeps in-frame clones and lacks some. The sample contains 2 million to 2.5 million clones, 80% to 95% of which appear only once. The sequencing input was naive CD4+ T cells from PBMCs. Noted subset: CD45RA+ positively selected. These receptors were taken from a man between 18 and 35 years old in good health. Some clones in this sample may be carry-over from other donors' samples.

This clone showed up just once. The V gene is TRBV15, the J gene TRBJ2-1; D not resolved. Germline loops: CDR1 LNHNV, CDR2 YYDKDF (reference sequence). The CDR3 length is 13 residues. The V end was cut by 0 bases, the J end by 10 bases, with 10 bases between. CDR3 sequence: CATSRDLRPEQFF. The CDR3 nucleotides are TGTGCCACCAGCAGAGATCTGAGGCCGGAGCAGTTCTTC.

J is TRBJ2-7 and V is TRBV7-8; 9 bases line up with TRBD1. The CDR3 is 15 amino acids. Germline values: CDR1 SGHVS, CDR2 FQNEAQ. V lost 4 bases, J lost 2 bases, and 6 bases stayed unmatched. CDR3 amino acids: CASSSRDRATYEQYF. Written as DNA, the CDR3 is TGTGCCAGCAGCTCCCGGGACAGGGCCACCTACGAGCAGTACTTC.

The rearrangement uses TRBV19 and TRBJ2-1; TRBD2 matches 14 bases. The V segment lost 4 bases and the J segment 12 bases; nucleotides outside the gene matches: 11. Germline CDR1 is LNHDA and CDR2 is SQIVND (reference sequence). This CDR3 comprises 16 residues. The CDR3 DNA is TGTGCCAGTAGTAAGACGGGACTAGCGGGAGAGATTGGGCAGTTCTTC. This translates into CASSKTGLAGEIGQFF. The complete variable domain, with remaining parts taken from reference TRBV19 and TRBJ2-1, reads DGGITQSPKYLFRKEGQNVTLSCEQNLNHDAMYWYRQDPGQGLRLIYYSQIVNDFQKGDIAEGYSVSREKKESFPLTVTSAQKNPTAFYLCASSKTGLAGEIGQFFGPGTRLTVL.

The chain carries TRBV7-2 and TRBJ2-1, with TRBD1 as a possible D gene (5 bases). The CDR3 is 15 residues long. In germline, CDR1 is SGHTA, CDR2 FQGNSA. Trimming removed 7 bases at V and 4 bases at J, with 17 bases between. DNA for the CDR3: TGTGCCAGCACTAAAGGGCAGGGCGCTTACAATGAGCAGTTCTTC. Protein product: CASTKGQGAYNEQFF.

This chain joins TRBV19 and TRBJ2-7, with a tentative D call TRBD1 (6 bases). Trimming pared 6 bases from V and 3 bases from J, leaving 12 bases between. This CDR3 spans 13 amino acids. Germline CDR1 LNHDA, CDR2 SQIVND (reference sequence). CDR3 nucleotides: TGTGCCAGTAGCAGGGGCGCGGGCTACGAGCAGTACTTC. Its protein is CASSRGAGYEQYF.

The V and J genes are TRBV7-9 and TRBJ1-3, with D unresolved. Trimming left V 1 base short and J 4 bases short, with 14 bases between. This CDR3 has 16 amino acids. The germline V gene has CDR1 SEHNR and CDR2 FQNEAQ (reference sequence). CDR3 DNA: TGTGCCAGCAGCTTAGATCGCAGCCTCCTGGGAAACACCATATATTTT. It codes for CASSLDRSLLGNTIYF.

The genes are TRBV27 and TRBJ2-5, with D perhaps TRBD1 or TRBD2 (5 bases each). Germline V CDR1 and CDR2: MNHEY, SMNVEV (reference sequence). CDR3 size: 15 residues. V was trimmed by 6 bases and J by 7 bases, leaving 21 bases between them. CDR3 region: CASRARDGAWGTQYF. Here the CDR3 DNA reads TGTGCCAGCAGAGCCCGGGACGGCGCCTGGGGGACCCAGTACTTC.

J is TRBJ2-3 and V is TRBV7-9; TRBD1 matches at 8 bases. The CDR3 runs 16 residues. The trim removed 3 bases at V and 0 bases at J, leaving 5 bases unmatched. The germline CDR1 and CDR2 sequences are SEHNR and FQNEAQ (reference sequence). DNA of the CDR3: TGTGCCAGCAGCTTCAGGACAGGGAAGAGCACAGATACGCAGTATTTT. It translates to CASSFRTGKSTDTQYF.

Notes on this clone: The identical CDR3 is also encoded by other nucleotide sequences in the sample. This chain links TRBV29-1 with TRBJ1-1; TRBD1 might be the D (5 bases). The CDR3 consists of 13 residues. With 3 bases removed from V and 1 base from J, the gap between germline ends came to 9 bases. In germline, CDR1 is SQVTM, CDR2 ANQGSEA. The CDR3 reads CSVEGRQNTEAFF. The CDR3 nucleotides read TGCAGCGTTGAGGGACGACAGAACACTGAAGCTTTCTTT.

In DNA form, the CDR3 reads TGTGCCACCAGCCTTGATGGACTAGCGGGAGTTACTCAGACCCAGTACTTC. Encoded protein: CATSLDGLAGVTQTQYF. The gene calls are TRBV15 and TRBJ2-5, with 13 positions matching TRBD2. The CDR3 spans 17 residues. Germline CDR1 LNHNV, CDR2 YYDKDF (reference sequence). The J segment lost 6 bases and the V segment lost 5 bases, leaving 12 bases of the junction unmatched.

The rearrangement joins TRBV5-1 to TRBJ2-2; D unclear. Trimming left V 2 bases short and J 1 base short, with 9 bases between. The CDR3 has 15 residues. Germline V gene sequence: CDR1 SGHRS, CDR2 YFSETQ. The CDR3 here is CASSFGPMNTGELFF. Written as DNA, the CDR3 is TGCGCCAGCAGCTTCGGACCGATGAACACCGGGGAGCTGTTTTTT. Filled out from reference TRBV5-1 and TRBJ2-2, the complete variable domain reads KAGVTQTPRYLIKTRGQQVTLSCSPISGHRSVSWYQQTPGQGLQFLFEYFSETQRNKGNFPGRFSGRQFSNSRSEMNVSTLELGDSALYLCASSFGPMNTGELFFGEGSRLTVL.

The gene calls are TRBV5-4 and TRBJ1-1, with no clear D. The V end was cut by 4 bases, the J end by 0 bases, with 10 bases between. In germline, CDR1 is SGHNT, CDR2 YYREEE (reference sequence). The CDR3 length is 14 residues. CDR3: CASSPIPLNTEAFF. CDR3 bases: TGTGCCAGCAGCCCCATCCCGTTGAACACTGAAGCTTTCTTT.

Concerning this clone itself: The sample holds other DNA sequences that translate to the same CDR3. The chain is built from TRBV18 and TRBJ1-1, with D possibly being TRBD1 (5 bases). Germline CDR1 reads KGHSH; CDR2 reads LQKENI. The CDR3 length is 14 residues. Trimming shortened V by 2 bases and J by 0 bases, and 7 bases separated the two germline ends. Here the CDR3 reads CASSPDSLNTEAFF. CDR3 nucleotides: TGTGCCAGCTCACCAGACAGCCTGAACACTGAAGCTTTCTTT.

This chain joins TRBV5-1 and TRBJ2-5; D is perhaps TRBD1 (5 bases). This CDR3 region has 15 residues. Trimming shortened V by 3 bases and J by 5 bases, and 17 bases separated the two germline ends. Germline CDR1 and CDR2: SGHRS and YFSETQ. The CDR3 coding sequence is TGCGCCAGCAGCTGGCCCCGGGCAGGGCGGGAGACCCAGTACTTC. Encoded protein: CASSWPRAGRETQYF. The full variable domain, in which reference TRBV5-1 and TRBJ2-5 provide the parts outside the CDR3, is KAGVTQTPRYLIKTRGQQVTLSCSPISGHRSVSWYQQTPGQGLQFLFEYFSETQRNKGNFPGRFSGRQFSNSRSEMNVSTLELGDSALYLCASSWPRAGRETQYFGPGTRLLVL.

This clone appeared a single time. The chain couples TRBV25-1 to TRBJ1-1; D uncertain. V lost 4 bases to trimming and J lost 4 bases, with 16 bases between them. The CDR3 consists of 15 residues. CDR1 and CDR2 from the germline V gene are MGHDK and SYGVNS. The CDR3 loop is CASSGANWTSTEAFF. CDR3 bases: TGTGCCAGCAGTGGGGCGAATTGGACTTCCACTGAAGCTTTCTTT.

As DNA, the CDR3 is TGTGCCAGCTCACCCGGGGAGACCTATGGCTACACCTTC. Its translation is CASSPGETYGYTF. The V and J genes are TRBV18 and TRBJ1-2; D is ambiguous. Germline CDR1 and CDR2: KGHSH and LQKENI. This CDR3 comprises 13 residues. Between the trimmed V and J ends, which lost 3 bases and 4 bases, there was a span of 9 bases.

The chain joins TRBV2 to TRBJ2-7; tentative D call: TRBD2 (6 bases). CDR3 size: 15 residues. CDR1 is SNHLY, CDR2 FYNNEI, per germline. The V gene lost 6 bases and the J gene lost 4 bases, with 19 bases spanning the gap. The CDR3 bases are TGTGCCAGCAGCCTAGAACTAGCAGTTGATTACGAGCAGTACTTC. Its protein is CASSLELAVDYEQYF.

The gene calls are TRBV19 and TRBJ1-3; D may be TRBD1 (5 bases). Germline CDR1 and CDR2: LNHDA and SQIVND (reference sequence). The CDR3 runs 13 residues. Trimming took 7 bases from V and 1 from J, leaving 8 bases between them. The CDR3 nucleotides are TGTGCCAGTATGGGGGTTTCTGGAAACACCATATATTTT. Amino acid sequence: CASMGVSGNTIYF.

For the CDR3, the DNA is TGTGCCAGCAGTTTCAGGGGGCCTGATGGCAATCAGCCCCAGCATTTT. It specifies CASSFRGPDGNQPQHF. J is TRBJ1-5 and V is TRBV28; 8 bases agree with TRBD1. Germline assignment: CDR1 MDHEN and CDR2 SYDVKM. CDR3 length equals 16 residues. Unmatched junction bases numbered 6, after V lost 3 bases and J lost 2 bases.